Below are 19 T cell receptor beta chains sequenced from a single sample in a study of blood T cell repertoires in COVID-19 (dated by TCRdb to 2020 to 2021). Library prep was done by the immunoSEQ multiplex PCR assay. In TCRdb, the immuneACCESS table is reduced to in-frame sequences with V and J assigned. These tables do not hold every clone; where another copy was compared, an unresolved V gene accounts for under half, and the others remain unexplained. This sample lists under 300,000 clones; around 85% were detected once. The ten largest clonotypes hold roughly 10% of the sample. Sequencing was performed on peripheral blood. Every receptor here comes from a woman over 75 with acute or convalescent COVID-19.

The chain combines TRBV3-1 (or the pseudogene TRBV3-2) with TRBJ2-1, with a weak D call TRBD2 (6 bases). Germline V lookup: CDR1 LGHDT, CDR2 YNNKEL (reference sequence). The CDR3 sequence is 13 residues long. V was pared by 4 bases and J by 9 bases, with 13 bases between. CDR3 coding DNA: TGTGCCAGCAGCCGACTAGGAGATACTGAGCAGTTCTTC. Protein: CASSRLGDTEQFF.

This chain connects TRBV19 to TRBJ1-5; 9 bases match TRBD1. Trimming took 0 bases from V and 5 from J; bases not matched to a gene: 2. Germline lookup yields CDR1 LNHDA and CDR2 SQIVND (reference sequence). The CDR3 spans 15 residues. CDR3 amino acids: CASSIDGTGYQPQHF. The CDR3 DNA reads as TGTGCCAGTAGTATAGACGGGACAGGGTATCAGCCCCAGCATTTT.

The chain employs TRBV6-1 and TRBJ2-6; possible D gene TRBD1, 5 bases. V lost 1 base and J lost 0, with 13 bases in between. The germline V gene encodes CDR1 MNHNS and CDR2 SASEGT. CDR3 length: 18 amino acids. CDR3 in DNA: TGTGCCAGCAGTGAAGGTACAGGCGGTCCCTCTGGGGCCAACGTCCTGACTTTC. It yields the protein CASSEGTGGPSGANVLTF.

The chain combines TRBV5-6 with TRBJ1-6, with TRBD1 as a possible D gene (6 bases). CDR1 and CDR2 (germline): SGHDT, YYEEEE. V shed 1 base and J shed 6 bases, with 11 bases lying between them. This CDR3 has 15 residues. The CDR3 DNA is TGTGCCAGCAGCTTGAGGTGGACAGCTAATTCACCCCTCCACTTT. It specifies CASSLRWTANSPLHF.

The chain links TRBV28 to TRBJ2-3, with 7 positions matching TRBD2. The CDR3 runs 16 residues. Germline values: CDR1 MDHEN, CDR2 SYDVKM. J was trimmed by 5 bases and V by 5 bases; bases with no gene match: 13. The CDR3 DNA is TGTGCCAGCAGTCCTCCCTCCGGGGGGATTCGAGATACGCAGTATTTT. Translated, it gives CASSPPSGGIRDTQYF.

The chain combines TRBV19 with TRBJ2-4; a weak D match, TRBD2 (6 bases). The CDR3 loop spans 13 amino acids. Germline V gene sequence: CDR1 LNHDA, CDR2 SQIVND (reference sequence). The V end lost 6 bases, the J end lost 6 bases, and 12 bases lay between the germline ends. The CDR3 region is CASRTKGGNIQYF. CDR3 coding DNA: TGTGCCAGTAGGACGAAGGGAGGAAACATTCAGTACTTC.

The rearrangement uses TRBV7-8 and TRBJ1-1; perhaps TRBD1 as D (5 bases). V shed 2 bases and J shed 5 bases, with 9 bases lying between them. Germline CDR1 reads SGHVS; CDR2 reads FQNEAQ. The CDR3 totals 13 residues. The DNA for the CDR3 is TGTGCCAGCAGCTTATTTGGGGGGACTGAAGCTTTCTTT. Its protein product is CASSLFGGTEAFF. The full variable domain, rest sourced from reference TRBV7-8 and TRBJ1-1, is GAGVSQSPRYKVAKRGQDVALRCDPISGHVSLFWYQQALGQGPEFLTYFQNEAQLDKSGLPSDRFFAERPEGSVSTLKIQRTQQEDSAVYLCASSLFGGTEAFFGQGTRLTVV.

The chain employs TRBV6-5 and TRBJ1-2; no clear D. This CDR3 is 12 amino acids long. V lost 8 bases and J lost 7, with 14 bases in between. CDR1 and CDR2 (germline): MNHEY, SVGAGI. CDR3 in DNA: TGTGCCAGCTTCCGCAAAGGCGGTGGCTACACCTTC. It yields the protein CASFRKGGGYTF.

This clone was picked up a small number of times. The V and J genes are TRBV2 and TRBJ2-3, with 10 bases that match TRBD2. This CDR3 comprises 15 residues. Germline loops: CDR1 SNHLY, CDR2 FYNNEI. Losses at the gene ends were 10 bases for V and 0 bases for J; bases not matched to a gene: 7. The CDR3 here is CATRPSGSSTDTQYF. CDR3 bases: TGTGCCACCCGACCTAGCGGGAGTAGCACAGATACGCAGTATTTT.

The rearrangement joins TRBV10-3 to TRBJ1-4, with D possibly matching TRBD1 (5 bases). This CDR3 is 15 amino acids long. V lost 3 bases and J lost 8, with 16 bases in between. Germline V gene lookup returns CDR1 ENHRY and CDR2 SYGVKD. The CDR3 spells CAISEEGRGGEKLFF. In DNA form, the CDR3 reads TGTGCCATCAGTGAAGAGGGGCGCGGGGGGGAAAAACTGTTTTTT.

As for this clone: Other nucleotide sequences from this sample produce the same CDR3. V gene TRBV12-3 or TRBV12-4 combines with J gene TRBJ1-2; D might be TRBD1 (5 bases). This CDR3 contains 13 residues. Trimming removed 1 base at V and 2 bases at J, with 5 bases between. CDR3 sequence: CASSLGQNYGYTF. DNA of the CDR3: TGTGCCAGCAGTTTAGGACAGAACTATGGCTACACCTTC.

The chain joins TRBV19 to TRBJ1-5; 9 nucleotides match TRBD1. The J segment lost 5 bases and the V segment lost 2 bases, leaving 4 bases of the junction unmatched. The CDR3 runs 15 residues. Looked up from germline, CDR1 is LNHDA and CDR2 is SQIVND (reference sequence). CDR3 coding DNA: TGTGCCAGTAGTATATCCGACAGGGGGGATCAGCCCCAGCATTTT. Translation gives CASSISDRGDQPQHF. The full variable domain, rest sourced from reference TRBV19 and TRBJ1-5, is DGGITQSPKYLFRKEGQNVTLSCEQNLNHDAMYWYRQDPGQGLRLIYYSQIVNDFQKGDIAEGYSVSREKKESFPLTVTSAQKNPTAFYLCASSISDRGDQPQHFGDGTRLSIL.

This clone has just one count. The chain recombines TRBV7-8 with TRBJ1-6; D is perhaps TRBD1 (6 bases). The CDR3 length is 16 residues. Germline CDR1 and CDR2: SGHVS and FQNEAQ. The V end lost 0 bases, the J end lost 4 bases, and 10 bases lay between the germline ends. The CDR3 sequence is CASSLAPGDYNSPLHF. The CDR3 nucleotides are TGTGCCAGCAGCTTAGCGCCAGGGGATTATAATTCACCCCTCCACTTT.

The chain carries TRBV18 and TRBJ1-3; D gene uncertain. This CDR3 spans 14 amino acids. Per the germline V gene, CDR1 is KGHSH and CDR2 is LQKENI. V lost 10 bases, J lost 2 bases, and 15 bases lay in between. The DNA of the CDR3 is TGTGCCACCAAGACAATCGGCCCTGGAAACACCATATATTTT. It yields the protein CATKTIGPGNTIYF.

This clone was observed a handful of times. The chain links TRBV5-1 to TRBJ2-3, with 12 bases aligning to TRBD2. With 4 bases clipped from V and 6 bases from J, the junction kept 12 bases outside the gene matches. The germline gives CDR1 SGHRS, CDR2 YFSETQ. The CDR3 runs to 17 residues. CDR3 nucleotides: TGCGCCAGCAGCCCTCGGGCTAGCGGGGGGGCAGGGGATACGCAGTATTTT. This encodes CASSPRASGGAGDTQYF.

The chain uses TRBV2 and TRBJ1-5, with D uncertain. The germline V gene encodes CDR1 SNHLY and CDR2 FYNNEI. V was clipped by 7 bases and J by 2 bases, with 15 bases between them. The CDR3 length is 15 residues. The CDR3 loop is CASTPGSRGNQPQHF. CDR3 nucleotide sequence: TGTGCCAGCACCCCGGGCTCGAGGGGCAATCAGCCCCAGCATTTT. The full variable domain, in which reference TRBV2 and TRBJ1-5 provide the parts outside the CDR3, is EPEVTQTPSHQVTQMGQEVILRCVPISNHLYFYWYRQILGQKVEFLVSFYNNEISEKSEIFDDQFSVERPDGSNFTLKIRSTKLEDSAMYFCASTPGSRGNQPQHFGDGTRLSIL.

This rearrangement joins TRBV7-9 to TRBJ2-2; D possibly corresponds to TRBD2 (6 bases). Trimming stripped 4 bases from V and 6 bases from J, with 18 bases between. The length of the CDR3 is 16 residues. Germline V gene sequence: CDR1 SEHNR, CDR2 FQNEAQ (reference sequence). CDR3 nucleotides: TGTGCCAGCAGCTACATGATAATAAGCGGGTCCGGGGAGCTGTTTTTT. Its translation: CASSYMIISGSGELFF.

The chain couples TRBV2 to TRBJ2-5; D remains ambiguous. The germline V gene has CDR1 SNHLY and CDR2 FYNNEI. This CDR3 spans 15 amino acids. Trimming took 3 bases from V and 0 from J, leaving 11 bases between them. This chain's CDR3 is CASSEVEWYQETQYF. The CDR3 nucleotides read TGTGCCAGCAGTGAGGTAGAGTGGTACCAAGAGACCCAGTACTTC.

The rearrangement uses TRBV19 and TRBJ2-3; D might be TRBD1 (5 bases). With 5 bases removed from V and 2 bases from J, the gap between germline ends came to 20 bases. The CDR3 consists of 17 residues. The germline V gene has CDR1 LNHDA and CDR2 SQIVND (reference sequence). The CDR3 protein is CASSPRDRSLNTDTQYF. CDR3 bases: TGTGCCAGTAGTCCACGAGACAGATCTTTAAACACAGATACGCAGTATTTT.